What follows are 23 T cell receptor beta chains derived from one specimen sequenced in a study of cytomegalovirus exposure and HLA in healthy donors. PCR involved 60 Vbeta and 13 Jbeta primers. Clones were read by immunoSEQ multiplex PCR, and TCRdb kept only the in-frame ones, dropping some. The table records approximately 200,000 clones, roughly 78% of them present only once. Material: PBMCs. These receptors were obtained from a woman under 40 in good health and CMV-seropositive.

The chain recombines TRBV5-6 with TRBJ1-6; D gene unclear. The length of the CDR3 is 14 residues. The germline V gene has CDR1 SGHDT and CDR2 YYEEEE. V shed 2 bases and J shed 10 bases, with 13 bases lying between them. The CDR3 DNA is TGTGCCAGCAGCTTCACTACGGGAGGGTCACCCCTCCACTTT. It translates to CASSFTTGGSPLHF.

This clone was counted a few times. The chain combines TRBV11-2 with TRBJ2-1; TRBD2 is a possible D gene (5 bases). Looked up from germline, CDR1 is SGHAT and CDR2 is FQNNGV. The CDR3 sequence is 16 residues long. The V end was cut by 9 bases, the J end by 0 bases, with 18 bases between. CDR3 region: CASGTHPTSSYNEQFF. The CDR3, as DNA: TGTGCCAGTGGCACACACCCCACTAGCTCCTACAATGAGCAGTTCTTC.

CDR3 bases: TGCGCCAGCAGCCAGTGGAGCGGAACTAGCGAGCAGTACTTC. This translates into CASSQWSGTSEQYF. The rearrangement uses TRBV4-1 and TRBJ2-7; TRBD2 is a possible D gene (5 bases). Germline V lookup: CDR1 MGHRA, CDR2 YSYEKL. The CDR3 is made up of 14 amino acids. V was cut by 3 bases and J by 6 bases, with 15 bases left in between.

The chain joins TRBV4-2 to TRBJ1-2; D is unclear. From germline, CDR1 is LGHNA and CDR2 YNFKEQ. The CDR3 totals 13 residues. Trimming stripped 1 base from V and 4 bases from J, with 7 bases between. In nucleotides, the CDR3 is TGTGCCAGCAGCCAAGGGGAGAGCTATGGCTACACCTTC. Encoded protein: CASSQGESYGYTF.

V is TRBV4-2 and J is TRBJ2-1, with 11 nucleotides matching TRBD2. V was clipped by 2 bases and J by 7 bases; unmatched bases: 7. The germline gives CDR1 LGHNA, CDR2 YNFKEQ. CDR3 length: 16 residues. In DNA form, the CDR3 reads TGTGCCAGCAGCCAACCCCTAGCGGGGGGTCTTAATGAGCAGTTCTTC. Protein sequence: CASSQPLAGGLNEQFF.

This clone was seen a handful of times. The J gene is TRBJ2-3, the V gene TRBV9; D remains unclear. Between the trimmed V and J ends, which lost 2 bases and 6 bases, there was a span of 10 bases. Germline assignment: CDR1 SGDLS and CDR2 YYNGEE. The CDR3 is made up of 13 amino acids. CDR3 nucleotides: TGTGCCAGCAGCGTCCGACATGATGATACGCAGTATTTT. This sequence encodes CASSVRHDDTQYF.

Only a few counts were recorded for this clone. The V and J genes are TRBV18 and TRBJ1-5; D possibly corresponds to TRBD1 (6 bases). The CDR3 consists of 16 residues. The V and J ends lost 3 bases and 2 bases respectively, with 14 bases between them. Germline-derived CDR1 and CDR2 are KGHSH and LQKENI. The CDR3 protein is CASSPGQLRGNQPQHF. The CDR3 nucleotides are TGTGCCAGCTCACCCGGACAGCTACGGGGCAATCAGCCCCAGCATTTT.

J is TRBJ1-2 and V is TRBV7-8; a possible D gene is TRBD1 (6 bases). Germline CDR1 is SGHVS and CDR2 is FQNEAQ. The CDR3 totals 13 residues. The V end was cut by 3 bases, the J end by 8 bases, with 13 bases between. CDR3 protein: CASSLAIGGGYTF. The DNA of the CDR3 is TGTGCCAGCAGCTTGGCAATTGGGGGCGGCTACACCTTC.

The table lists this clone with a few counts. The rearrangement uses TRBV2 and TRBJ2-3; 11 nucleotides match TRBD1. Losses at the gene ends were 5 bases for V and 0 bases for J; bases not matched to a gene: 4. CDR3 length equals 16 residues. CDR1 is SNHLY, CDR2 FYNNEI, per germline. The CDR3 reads CASSLRDRGSTDTQYF. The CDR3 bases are TGTGCCAGCAGTCTCCGGGACAGGGGGAGCACAGATACGCAGTATTTT.

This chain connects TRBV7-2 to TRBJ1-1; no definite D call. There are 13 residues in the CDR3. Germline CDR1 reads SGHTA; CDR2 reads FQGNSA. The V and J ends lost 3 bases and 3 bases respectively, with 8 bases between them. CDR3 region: CASSFGEDTEAFF. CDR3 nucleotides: TGTGCCAGCAGCTTTGGCGAGGACACTGAAGCTTTCTTT.

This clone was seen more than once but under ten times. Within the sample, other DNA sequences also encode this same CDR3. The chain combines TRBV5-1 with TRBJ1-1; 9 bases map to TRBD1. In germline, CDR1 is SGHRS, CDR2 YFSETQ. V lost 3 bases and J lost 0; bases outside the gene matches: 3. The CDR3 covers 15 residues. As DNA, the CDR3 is TGCGCCAGCAGCTCCGGACAGGGGATGAACACTGAAGCTTTCTTT. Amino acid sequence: CASSSGQGMNTEAFF.

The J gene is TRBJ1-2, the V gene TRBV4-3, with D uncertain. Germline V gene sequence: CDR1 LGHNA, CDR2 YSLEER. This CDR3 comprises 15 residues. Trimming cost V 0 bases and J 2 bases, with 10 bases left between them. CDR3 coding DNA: TGCGCCAGCAGCCAAGATCGTTACACGAACTATGGCTACACCTTC. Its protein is CASSQDRYTNYGYTF.

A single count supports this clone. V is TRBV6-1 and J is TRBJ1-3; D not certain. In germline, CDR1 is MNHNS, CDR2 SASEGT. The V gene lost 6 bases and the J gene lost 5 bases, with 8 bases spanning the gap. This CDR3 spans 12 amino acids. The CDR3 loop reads CASSWERNTIYF. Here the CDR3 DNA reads TGTGCCAGCAGCTGGGAGCGAAACACCATATATTTT.

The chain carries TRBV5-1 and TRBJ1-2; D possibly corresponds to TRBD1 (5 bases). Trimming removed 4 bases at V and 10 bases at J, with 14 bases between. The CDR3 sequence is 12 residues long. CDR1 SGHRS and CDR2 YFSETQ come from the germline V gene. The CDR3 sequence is CASSPTQGDYTF. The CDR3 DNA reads TGCGCCAGCAGCCCGACTCAGGGCGACTACACCTTC.

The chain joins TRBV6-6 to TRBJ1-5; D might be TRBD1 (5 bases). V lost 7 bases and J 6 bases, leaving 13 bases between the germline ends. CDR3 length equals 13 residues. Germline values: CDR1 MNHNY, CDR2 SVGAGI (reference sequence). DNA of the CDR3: TGTGCCAGCACCTGGTTGGGGGGTCAGCCCCAGCATTTT. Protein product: CASTWLGGQPQHF.

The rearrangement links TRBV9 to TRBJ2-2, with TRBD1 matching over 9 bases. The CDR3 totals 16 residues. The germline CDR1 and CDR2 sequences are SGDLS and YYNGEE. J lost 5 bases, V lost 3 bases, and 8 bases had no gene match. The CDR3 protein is CASSASPGTGTGELFF. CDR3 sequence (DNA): TGTGCCAGCAGCGCTAGTCCCGGGACAGGGACCGGGGAGCTGTTTTTT.

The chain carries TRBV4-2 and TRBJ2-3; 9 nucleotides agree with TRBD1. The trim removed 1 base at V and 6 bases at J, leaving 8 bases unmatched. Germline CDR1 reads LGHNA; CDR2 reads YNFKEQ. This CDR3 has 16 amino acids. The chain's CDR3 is CASSQATGGQTDTQYF. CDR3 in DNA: TGTGCCAGCAGCCAAGCGACAGGGGGGCAGACCGATACGCAGTATTTT.

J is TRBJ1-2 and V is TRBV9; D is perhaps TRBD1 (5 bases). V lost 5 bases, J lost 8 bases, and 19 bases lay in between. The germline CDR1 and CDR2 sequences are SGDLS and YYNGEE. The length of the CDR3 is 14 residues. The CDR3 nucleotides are TGTGCCAGCAGTTGGGGGGAGGGCCCGTGGGGCTACACCTTC. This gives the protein CASSWGEGPWGYTF.

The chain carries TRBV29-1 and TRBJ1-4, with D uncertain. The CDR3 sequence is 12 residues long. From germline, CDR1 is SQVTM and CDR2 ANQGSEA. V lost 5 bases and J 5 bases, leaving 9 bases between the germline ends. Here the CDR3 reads CSVIEPNEKLFF. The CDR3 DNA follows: TGCAGCGTTATCGAGCCGAATGAAAAACTGTTTTTT.

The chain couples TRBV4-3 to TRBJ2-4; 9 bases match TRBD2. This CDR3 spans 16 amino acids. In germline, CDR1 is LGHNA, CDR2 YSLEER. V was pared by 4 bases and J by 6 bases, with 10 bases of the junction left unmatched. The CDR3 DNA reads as TGCGCCAGCAGCCCCCAGGAGGCTAGCGGGGTAAACATTCAGTACTTC. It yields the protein CASSPQEASGVNIQYF.

The CDR3 sequence: CASSLGQGAENIQYF. As DNA, the CDR3 is TGTGCCAGCAGCTTGGGACAGGGGGCGGAAAACATTCAGTACTTC. V is TRBV5-4 and J is TRBJ2-4, with 10 bases lining up with TRBD1. Germline values: CDR1 SGHNT, CDR2 YYREEE (reference sequence). The CDR3 spans 15 residues. V gave up 0 bases and J gave up 5 bases; unmatched junction bases: 2.

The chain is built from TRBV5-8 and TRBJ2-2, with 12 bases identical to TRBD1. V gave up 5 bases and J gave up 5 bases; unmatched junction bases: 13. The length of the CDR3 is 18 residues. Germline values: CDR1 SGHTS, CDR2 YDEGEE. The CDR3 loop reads CASRQLPGTGGYTGELFF. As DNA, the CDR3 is TGTGCCAGCAGGCAACTACCCGGGACAGGGGGCTATACCGGGGAGCTGTTTTTT.

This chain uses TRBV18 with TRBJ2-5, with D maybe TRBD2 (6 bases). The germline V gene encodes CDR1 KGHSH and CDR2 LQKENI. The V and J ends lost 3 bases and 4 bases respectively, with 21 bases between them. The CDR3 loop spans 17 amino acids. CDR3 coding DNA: TGTGCCAGCTCACCTTTCCCTCGCGCCCAGGAGGGAGAGACCCAGTACTTC. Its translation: CASSPFPRAQEGETQYF.